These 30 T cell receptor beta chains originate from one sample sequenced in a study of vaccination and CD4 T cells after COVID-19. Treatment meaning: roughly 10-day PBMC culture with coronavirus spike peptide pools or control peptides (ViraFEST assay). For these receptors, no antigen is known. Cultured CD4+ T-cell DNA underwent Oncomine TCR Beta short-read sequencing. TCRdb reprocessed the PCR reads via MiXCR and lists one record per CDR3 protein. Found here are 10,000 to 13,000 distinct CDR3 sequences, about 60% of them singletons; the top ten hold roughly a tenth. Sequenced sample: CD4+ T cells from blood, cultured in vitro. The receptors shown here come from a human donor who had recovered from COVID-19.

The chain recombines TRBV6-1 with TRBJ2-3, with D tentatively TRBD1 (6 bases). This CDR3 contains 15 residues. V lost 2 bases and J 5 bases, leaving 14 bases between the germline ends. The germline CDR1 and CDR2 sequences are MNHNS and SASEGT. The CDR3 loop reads CASSESLGGGDTQYF. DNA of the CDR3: TGTGCCAGCAGTGAATCGCTTGGGGGCGGAGATACGCAGTATTTT.

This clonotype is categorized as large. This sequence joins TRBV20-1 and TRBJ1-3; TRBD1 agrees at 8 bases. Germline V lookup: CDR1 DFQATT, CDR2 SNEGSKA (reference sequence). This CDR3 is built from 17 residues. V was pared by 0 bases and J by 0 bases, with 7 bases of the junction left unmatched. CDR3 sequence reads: CSARDPTGDSSGNTIYF. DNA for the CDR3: TGCAGTGCTAGAGACCCGACAGGGGACTCCTCTGGAAACACCATATATTTT.

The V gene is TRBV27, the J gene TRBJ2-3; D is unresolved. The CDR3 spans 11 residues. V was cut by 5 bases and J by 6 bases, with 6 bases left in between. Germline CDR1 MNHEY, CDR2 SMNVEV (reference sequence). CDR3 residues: CASSLRDTQYF. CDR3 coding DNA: TGTGCCAGCAGTCTAAGGGATACGCAGTATTTT.

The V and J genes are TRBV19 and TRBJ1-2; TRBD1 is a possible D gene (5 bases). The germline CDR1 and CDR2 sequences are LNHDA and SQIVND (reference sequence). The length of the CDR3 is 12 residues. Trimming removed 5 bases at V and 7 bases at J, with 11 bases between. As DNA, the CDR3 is TGTGCCAGTAGTCCCGGGGCCCTTGGCTACACCTTC. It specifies CASSPGALGYTF.

The DNA of the CDR3 is TGTGCCAGCAGAGACAGGGGGCCTAATGAAAAACTGTTTTTT. Protein sequence: CASRDRGPNEKLFF. The J gene is TRBJ1-4, the V gene TRBV6-4; TRBD1 aligns across 10 bases. V lost 6 bases, J lost 3 bases, and 1 base stayed unmatched. The CDR3 loop spans 14 amino acids. Germline CDR1 reads MRHNA; CDR2 reads SNTAGT.

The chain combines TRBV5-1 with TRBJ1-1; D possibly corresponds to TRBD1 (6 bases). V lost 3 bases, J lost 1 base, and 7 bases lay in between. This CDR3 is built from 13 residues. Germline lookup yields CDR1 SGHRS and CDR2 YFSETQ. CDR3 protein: CASSWTENTEAFF. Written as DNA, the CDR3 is TGCGCCAGCAGCTGGACAGAGAACACTGAAGCTTTCTTT.

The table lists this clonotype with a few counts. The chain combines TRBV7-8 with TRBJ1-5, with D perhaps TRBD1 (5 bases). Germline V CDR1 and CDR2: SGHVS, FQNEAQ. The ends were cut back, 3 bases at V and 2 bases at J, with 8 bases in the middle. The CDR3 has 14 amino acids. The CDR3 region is CASSFSGGNQPQHF. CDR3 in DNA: TGTGCCAGCAGCTTCTCGGGGGGCAATCAGCCCCAGCATTTT.

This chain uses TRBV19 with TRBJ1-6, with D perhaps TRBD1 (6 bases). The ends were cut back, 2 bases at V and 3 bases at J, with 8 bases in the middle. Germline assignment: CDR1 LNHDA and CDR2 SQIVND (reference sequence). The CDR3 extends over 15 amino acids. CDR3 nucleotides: TGTGCCAGTAGTATACAGGACAGCTATAATTCACCCCTCCACTTT. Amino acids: CASSIQDSYNSPLHF. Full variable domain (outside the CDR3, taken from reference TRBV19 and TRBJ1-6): DGGITQSPKYLFRKEGQNVTLSCEQNLNHDAMYWYRQDPGQGLRLIYYSQIVNDFQKGDIAEGYSVSREKKESFPLTVTSAQKNPTAFYLCASSIQDSYNSPLHFGNGTRLTVT.

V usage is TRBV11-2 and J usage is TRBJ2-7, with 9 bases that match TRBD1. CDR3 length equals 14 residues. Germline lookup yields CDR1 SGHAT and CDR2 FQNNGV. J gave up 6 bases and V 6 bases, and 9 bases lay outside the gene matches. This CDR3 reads CASSPEGQGAEQYF. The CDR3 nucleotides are TGTGCCAGCAGTCCTGAGGGACAGGGTGCCGAGCAGTACTTC.

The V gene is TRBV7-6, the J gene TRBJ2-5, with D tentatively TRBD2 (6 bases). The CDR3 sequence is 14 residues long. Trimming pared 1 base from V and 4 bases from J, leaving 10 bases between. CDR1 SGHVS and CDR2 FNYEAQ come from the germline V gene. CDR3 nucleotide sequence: TGTGCCAGCAGCTTAGTCGGGAGCGGAGAGACCCAGTACTTC. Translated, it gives CASSLVGSGETQYF.

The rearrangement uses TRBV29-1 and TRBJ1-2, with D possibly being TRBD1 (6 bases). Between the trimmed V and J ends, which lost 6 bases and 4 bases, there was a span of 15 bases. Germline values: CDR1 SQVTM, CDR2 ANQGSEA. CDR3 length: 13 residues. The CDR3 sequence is CSVLGAGLYGYTF. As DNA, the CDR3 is TGCAGCGTCCTGGGGGCAGGGCTCTATGGCTACACCTTC.

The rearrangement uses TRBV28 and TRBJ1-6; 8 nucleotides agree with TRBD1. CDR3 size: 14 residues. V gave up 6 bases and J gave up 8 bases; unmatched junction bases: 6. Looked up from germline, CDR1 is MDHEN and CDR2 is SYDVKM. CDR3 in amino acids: CASRSGQGYSPLHF. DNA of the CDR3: TGTGCCAGCAGGTCAGGACAGGGCTATTCACCCCTCCACTTT.

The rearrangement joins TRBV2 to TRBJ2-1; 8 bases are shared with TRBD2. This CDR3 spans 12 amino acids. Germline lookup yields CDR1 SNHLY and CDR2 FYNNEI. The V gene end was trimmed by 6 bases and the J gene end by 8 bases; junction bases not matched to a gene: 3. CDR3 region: CASRGLGDEQFF. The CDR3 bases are TGTGCCAGCAGGGGACTAGGGGATGAGCAGTTCTTC.

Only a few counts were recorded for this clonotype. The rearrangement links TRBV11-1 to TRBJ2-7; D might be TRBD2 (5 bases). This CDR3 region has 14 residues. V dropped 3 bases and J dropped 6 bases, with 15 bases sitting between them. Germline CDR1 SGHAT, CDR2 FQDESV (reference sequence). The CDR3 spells CASSLKLPSGEQYF. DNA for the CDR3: TGTGCCAGCAGCTTGAAACTGCCAAGCGGCGAGCAGTACTTC.

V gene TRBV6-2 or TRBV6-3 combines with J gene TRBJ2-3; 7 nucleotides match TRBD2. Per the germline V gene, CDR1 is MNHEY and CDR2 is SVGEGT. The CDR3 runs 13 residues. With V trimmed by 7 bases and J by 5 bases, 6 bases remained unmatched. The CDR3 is CASNNLAGDTQYF. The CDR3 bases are TGTGCCAGCAACAACTTAGCGGGAGATACGCAGTATTTT.

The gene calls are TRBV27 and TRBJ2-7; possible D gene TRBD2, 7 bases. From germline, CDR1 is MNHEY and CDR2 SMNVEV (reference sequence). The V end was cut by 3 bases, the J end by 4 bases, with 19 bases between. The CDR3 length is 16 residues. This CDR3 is CASSFRGRGGVYEQYF. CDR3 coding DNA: TGTGCCAGCAGTTTCCGTGGGAGAGGGGGGGTATACGAGCAGTACTTC.

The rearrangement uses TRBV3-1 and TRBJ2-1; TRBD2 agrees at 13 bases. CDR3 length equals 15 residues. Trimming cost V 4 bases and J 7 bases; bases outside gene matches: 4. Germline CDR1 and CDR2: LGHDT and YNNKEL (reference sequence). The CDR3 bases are TGTGCCAGCAGCCGGACTAGCGGGAGTCTAAATGAGCAGTTCTTC. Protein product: CASSRTSGSLNEQFF.

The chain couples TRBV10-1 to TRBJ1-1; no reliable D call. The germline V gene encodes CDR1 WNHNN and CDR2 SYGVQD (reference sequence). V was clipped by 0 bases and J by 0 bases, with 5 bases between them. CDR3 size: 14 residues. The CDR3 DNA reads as TGCGCCAGCAGTGAGTCCCAGGTGAACACTGAAGCTTTCTTT. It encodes CASSESQVNTEAFF.

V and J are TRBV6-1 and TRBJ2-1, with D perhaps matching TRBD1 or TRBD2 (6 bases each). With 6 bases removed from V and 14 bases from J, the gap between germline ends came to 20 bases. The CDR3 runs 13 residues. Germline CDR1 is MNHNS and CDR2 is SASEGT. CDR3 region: CASRRGGSPGEFF. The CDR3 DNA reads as TGTGCCAGCAGAAGAGGGGGGTCTCCGGGGGAGTTCTTC.

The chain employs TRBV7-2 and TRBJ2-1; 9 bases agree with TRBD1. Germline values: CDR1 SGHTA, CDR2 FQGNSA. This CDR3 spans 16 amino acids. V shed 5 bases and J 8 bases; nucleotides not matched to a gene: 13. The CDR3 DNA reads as TGTGCCAGCAGCCCTTCCTGGGGTACAGGGGGCGATGAGCAGTTCTTC. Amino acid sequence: CASSPSWGTGGDEQFF.

The CDR3 nucleotides are TGTGCCACCAGTGATTCTATCCCCGGGACACTCACAGATACGCAGTATTTT. Protein sequence: CATSDSIPGTLTDTQYF. The chain employs TRBV24-1 and TRBJ2-3; D is perhaps TRBD1 (6 bases). CDR1 KGHDR and CDR2 SFDVKD come from the germline V gene. Trimming removed 2 bases from V and 2 bases from J, with 16 bases in between. The CDR3 spans 17 residues.

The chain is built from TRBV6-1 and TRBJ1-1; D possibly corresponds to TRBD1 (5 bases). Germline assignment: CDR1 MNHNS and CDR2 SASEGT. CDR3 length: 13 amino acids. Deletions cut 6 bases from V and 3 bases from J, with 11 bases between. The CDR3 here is CASRPRGDTEAFF. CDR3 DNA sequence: TGTGCCAGCAGGCCCCGGGGCGACACTGAAGCTTTCTTT.

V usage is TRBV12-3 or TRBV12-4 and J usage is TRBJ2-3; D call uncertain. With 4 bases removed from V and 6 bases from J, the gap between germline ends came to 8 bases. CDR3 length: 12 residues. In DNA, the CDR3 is TGTGCCAGCAGTTCTGTGGCGGATACGCAGTATTTT. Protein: CASSSVADTQYF.

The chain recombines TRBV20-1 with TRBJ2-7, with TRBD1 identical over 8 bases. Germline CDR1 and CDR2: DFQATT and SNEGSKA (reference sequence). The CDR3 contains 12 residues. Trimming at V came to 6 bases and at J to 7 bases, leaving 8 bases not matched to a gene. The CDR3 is CSASGQGGEQYF. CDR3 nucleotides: TGCAGTGCGAGTGGACAGGGTGGAGAGCAGTACTTC.

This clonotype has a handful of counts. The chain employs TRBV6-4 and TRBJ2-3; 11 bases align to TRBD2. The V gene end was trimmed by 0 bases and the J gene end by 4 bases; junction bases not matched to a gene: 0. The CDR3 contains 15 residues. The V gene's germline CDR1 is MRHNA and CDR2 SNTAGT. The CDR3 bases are TGTGCCAGCAGTGACTCACTAGCGGGAGCAGATACGCAGTATTTT. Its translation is CASSDSLAGADTQYF.

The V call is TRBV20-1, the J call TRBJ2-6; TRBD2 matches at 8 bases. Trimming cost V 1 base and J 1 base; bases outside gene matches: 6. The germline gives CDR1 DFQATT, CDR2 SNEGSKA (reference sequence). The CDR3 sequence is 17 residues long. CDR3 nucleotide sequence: TGCAGTGCTAGAGGAGCTAGCGGGCGTTCTGGGGCCAACGTCCTGACTTTC. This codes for CSARGASGRSGANVLTF.

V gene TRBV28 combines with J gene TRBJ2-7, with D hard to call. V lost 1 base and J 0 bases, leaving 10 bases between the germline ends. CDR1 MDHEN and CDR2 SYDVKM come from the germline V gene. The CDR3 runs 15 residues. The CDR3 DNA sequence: TGTGCCAGCAGTTTATTCGGTGCGAACTCCTACGAGCAGTACTTC. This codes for CASSLFGANSYEQYF.

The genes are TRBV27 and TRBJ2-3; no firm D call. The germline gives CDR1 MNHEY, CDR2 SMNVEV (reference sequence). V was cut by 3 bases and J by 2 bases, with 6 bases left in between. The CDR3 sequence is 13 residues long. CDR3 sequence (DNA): TGTGCCAGCAGTTTTTCTTTCACAGATACGCAGTATTTT. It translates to CASSFSFTDTQYF.

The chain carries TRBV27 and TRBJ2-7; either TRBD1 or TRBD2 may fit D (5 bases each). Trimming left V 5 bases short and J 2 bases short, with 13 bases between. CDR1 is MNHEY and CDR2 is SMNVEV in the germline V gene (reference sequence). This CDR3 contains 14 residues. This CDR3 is CASSDSQGPYEQYF. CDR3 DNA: TGTGCCAGCAGTGACAGTCAGGGACCCTACGAGCAGTACTTC.

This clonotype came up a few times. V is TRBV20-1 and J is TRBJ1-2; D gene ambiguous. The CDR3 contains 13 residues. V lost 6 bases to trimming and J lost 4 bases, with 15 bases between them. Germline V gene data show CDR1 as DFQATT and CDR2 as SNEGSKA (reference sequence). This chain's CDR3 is CSAGEVQVYGYTF. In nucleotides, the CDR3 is TGCAGTGCCGGAGAGGTCCAGGTCTATGGCTACACCTTC.